This T cell receptor (beta chain) was obtained from a study of Tregs in tolerant kidney transplant recipients. Sequenced by immunoSEQ multiplex PCR; TCRdb stores in-frame clones only, minus some. The table has about 240,000 clones, around 82% seen once. Thawed PBMCs were FACS-sorted into unstimulated CD4+CD25+CD127- regulatory T cells, CD4+CD25- non-regulatory cells, CD4 and CD8 cells. Study-wide results and caveats: No direct test of biological reproducibility was done here. The small number of patients limits these findings pending further validation. Activated donor B cell expansion appeared to reveal the most relevant donor-specific TCRbeta repertoire.

Remarks on this clone: Antigen specificity is unknown.

V was pared by 6 bases and J by 4 bases, with 9 bases between. The CDR3 runs 12 residues. The germline V gene has CDR1 PRHDT and CDR2 FYEKMQ (reference sequence). This TCR derives from a human donor in good health. This chain joins TRBV13 and TRBJ1-2, with D possibly matching TRBD1 (5 bases). Specimen: CD4+ T cells from blood. The CDR3 DNA reads TGTGCCAGCAGACGGGGCGGCTATGGCTACACCTTC. This sequence encodes CASRRGGYGYTF. Full variable domain (rest looked up from reference TRBV13 and TRBJ1-2): AAGVIQSPRHLIKEKRETATLKCYPIPRHDTVYWYQQGPGQDPQFLISFYEKMQSDKGSIPDRFSAQQFSDYHSELNMSSLELGDSALYFCASRRGGYGYTFGSGTRLTVV.